This T cell receptor beta chain was found in a study of shared clonotypes between healthy human individuals. Regarding the study as a whole: Naive subsets generally had larger estimated richness than memory subsets.

A remark on this clone: Its antigen is not identified.

J was trimmed by 8 bases and V by 4 bases; bases with no gene match: 5. The CDR3 totals 13 residues. Germline V gene lookup returns CDR1 KGHSH and CDR2 LQKENI. Adult Caucasians living in Nashville, Tennessee made up all of the donors. Sequencing was performed with immunoSEQ multiplex PCR; in TCRdb, only in-frame clones are kept and a portion is missing. The sample records about 1 million clones, about 75% being singletons. The sequence came from a man younger than 35 in good health. This chain uses TRBV18 with TRBJ1-1, with TRBD1 matching over 9 bases. Sequenced: memory CD4+ T cells sorted from blood. The subset: CD45RA-negative fraction. The CDR3 here is CASSLRDRAEAFF. The DNA of the CDR3 is TGTGCCAGCTCACTCCGGGACAGGGCGGAAGCTTTCTTT. Looking up the rest from reference TRBV18 and TRBJ1-1 gives the full variable domain: NAGVMQNPRHLVRRRGQEARLRCSPMKGHSHVYWYRQLPEEGLKFMVYLQKENIIDESGMPKERFSAEFPKEGPSILRIQQVVRGDSAAYFCASSLRDRAEAFFGQGTRLTVV.